Listed below are T cell receptor beta chains from one sample, sequenced in a study of shared clonotypes between healthy human individuals. Profiled with immunoSEQ multiplex PCR; TCRdb holds only in-frame clones, not every one. In the table there are roughly 1 million clones, about 74% of which are singletons. The sequenced sample was memory CD4+ T cells sorted from blood. All receptors come from a man aged 18-30 years in good health. Each CDR3 is given with its conserved first and last residue. Each record gives: D gene, J gene, clone size, V gene, CDR3 DNA, CDR3 protein. A D gene is named only where the DNA matches it firmly. The size of a clone is reported for some rows only, either as once, few or many, or as a class for expanded clones.

D gene: TRBD2
J gene: TRBJ2-1
clone size: few
V gene: TRBV28
CDR3 DNA: TGTGCCAGCAGTGGGAGCCCGAGGACTAGCGGGGGTAGCTCCTACAATGAGCAGTTCTTC
CDR3 protein: CASSGSPRTSGGSSYNEQFF

D gene: .
J gene: TRBJ2-7
clone size: .
V gene: TRBV6-5
CDR3 DNA: TGTGCCAGCAGTTACTCCCGGGGTTCCTTGGGCGAGCAGTACTTC
CDR3 protein: CASSYSRGSLGEQYF

D gene: TRBD1
J gene: TRBJ2-7
clone size: .
V gene: TRBV6-5
CDR3 DNA: TGTGCCAGCAGAGACCGGGACAGGGGGCCCTACGAGCAGTACTTC
CDR3 protein: CASRDRDRGPYEQYF

D gene: TRBD2
J gene: TRBJ2-7
clone size: .
V gene: TRBV9
CDR3 DNA: TGTGCCAGCAGCGCCACTAGCGGAAGCTCCTACGAGCAGTACTTC
CDR3 protein: CASSATSGSSYEQYF

D gene: TRBD2
J gene: TRBJ2-1
clone size: .
V gene: TRBV5-1
CDR3 DNA: TGCGCCAGCAGCCGGGAGGGAGGGCTCTCCTACAATGAGCAGTTCTTC
CDR3 protein: CASSREGGLSYNEQFF

D gene: TRBD2
J gene: TRBJ2-3
clone size: .
V gene: TRBV4-1
CDR3 DNA: TGCGCCAGCAGCCAAACTAACCTAGCGGGGGTCACAGATACGCAGTATTTT
CDR3 protein: CASSQTNLAGVTDTQYF

D gene: TRBD2
J gene: TRBJ2-5
clone size: .
V gene: TRBV10-2
CDR3 DNA: TGCGCCAGCAGCCCCTTTAGCGGGGGGAAGGGGGAGACCCAGTACTTC
CDR3 protein: CASSPFSGGKGETQYF

D gene: .
J gene: TRBJ2-1
clone size: .
V gene: TRBV11-3
CDR3 DNA: TGTGCCAGCAGCTCCGGAGGGGCGAATGAGCAGTTCTTC
CDR3 protein: CASSSGGANEQFF

D gene: .
J gene: TRBJ1-1
clone size: .
V gene: TRBV5-8
CDR3 DNA: TGTGCCAGCAGCTACAGGGACATCGACGCCCTCATCATAAACACTGAAGCTTTCTTT
CDR3 protein: CASSYRDIDALIINTEAFF

D gene: .
J gene: TRBJ1-5
clone size: once
V gene: TRBV18
CDR3 DNA: TGTGCCAGCTCACCACTGGGGGGCGCGGGTCAGCCCCAGCATTTT
CDR3 protein: CASSPLGGAGQPQHF

D gene: TRBD1
J gene: TRBJ2-2
clone size: .
V gene: TRBV7-9
CDR3 DNA: TGTGCCAGCAGAGGAACACAGGGGGCCGGGGAGCTGTTTTTT
CDR3 protein: CASRGTQGAGELFF

D gene: .
J gene: TRBJ1-3
clone size: .
V gene: TRBV30
CDR3 DNA: TGTGCCTGCTCTAGGGGAAACACCATATATTTT
CDR3 protein: CACSRGNTIYF

D gene: TRBD2
J gene: TRBJ2-4
clone size: .
V gene: TRBV6-1
CDR3 DNA: TGTGCCAGCAGTGAAGGGCTAACTAGCGGGGGGCGTTCAGCCAAAAACATTCAGTACTTC
CDR3 protein: CASSEGLTSGGRSAKNIQYF

D gene: .
J gene: TRBJ1-2
clone size: few
V gene: TRBV2
CDR3 DNA: TGTGCCAGCACCCAACAGGGTTATGGGGATGGCTACACCTTC
CDR3 protein: CASTQQGYGDGYTF

D gene: .
J gene: TRBJ2-7
clone size: .
V gene: TRBV14
CDR3 DNA: TGTGCCAGCAGCCAAGGGCAGGGATTCTCCTACGAGCAGTACTTC
CDR3 protein: CASSQGQGFSYEQYF

D gene: TRBD1
J gene: TRBJ1-1
clone size: .
V gene: TRBV5-1
CDR3 DNA: TGCGCCAGCAGCTTAACGACAGGGGACACTGAAGCTTTCTTT
CDR3 protein: CASSLTTGDTEAFF

D gene: .
J gene: TRBJ2-5
clone size: .
V gene: TRBV5-4
CDR3 DNA: TGTGCCAGCAGCTTGGGGTCTAACTCGTACCAAGAGACCCAGTACTTC
CDR3 protein: CASSLGSNSYQETQYF

D gene: .
J gene: TRBJ2-3
clone size: few
V gene: TRBV5-1
CDR3 DNA: TGCGCCAGCAGCTCCCAGGAGACAGATACGCAGTATTTT
CDR3 protein: CASSSQETDTQYF

D gene: TRBD1
J gene: TRBJ2-1
clone size: .
V gene: TRBV4-1
CDR3 DNA: TGCGCCAGCAGTCGCACCTTCGCCGGGACAGCCTACAATGAGCAGTTCTTC
CDR3 protein: CASSRTFAGTAYNEQFF

D gene: .
J gene: TRBJ2-5
clone size: .
V gene: TRBV7-9
CDR3 DNA: TGTGCCAGCAGCTCCTCGTTAGAGACCCAGTACTTC
CDR3 protein: CASSSSLETQYF

D gene: TRBD1
J gene: TRBJ1-3
clone size: .
V gene: TRBV5-4
CDR3 DNA: TGTGCCAGCAGCTCTACAGGGGTCTCTGGAAACACCATATATTTT
CDR3 protein: CASSSTGVSGNTIYF

D gene: .
J gene: TRBJ2-7
clone size: .
V gene: TRBV5-1
CDR3 DNA: TGCGCCAGCAGCTTGGCCGCTAGCAGCTACGAGCAGTACTTC
CDR3 protein: CASSLAASSYEQYF

D gene: .
J gene: TRBJ2-1
clone size: once
V gene: TRBV4-1
CDR3 DNA: TGCGCCAGCAGCCAAGGGAGGCTCGGGGGACTGAGCTACAATGAGCAGTTCTTC
CDR3 protein: CASSQGRLGGLSYNEQFF

D gene: TRBD1
J gene: TRBJ1-1
clone size: .
V gene: TRBV28
CDR3 DNA: TGTGCCAGCAATTACAGGGGGACTGAAGCTTTCTTT
CDR3 protein: CASNYRGTEAFF

D gene: TRBD1
J gene: TRBJ2-7
clone size: .
V gene: TRBV7-2
CDR3 DNA: TGTGCCAGCAGCTTAGCGACAGGGCCGGTCGAGCAGTACTTC
CDR3 protein: CASSLATGPVEQYF

D gene: .
J gene: TRBJ1-4
clone size: few
V gene: TRBV30
CDR3 DNA: TGTGCCTGGAGTGTACAGGGCGGGAATGAAAAACTGTTTTTT
CDR3 protein: CAWSVQGGNEKLFF

D gene: .
J gene: TRBJ1-3
clone size: .
V gene: TRBV4-1
CDR3 DNA: TGCGCCAGCAGCCGAACAGGGAAAGGTGGAAACACCATATATTTT
CDR3 protein: CASSRTGKGGNTIYF

D gene: .
J gene: TRBJ2-7
clone size: .
V gene: TRBV7-2
CDR3 DNA: TGTGCCAGCAGCCCACGGACTTCAACCTACGAGCAGTACTTC
CDR3 protein: CASSPRTSTYEQYF

D gene: TRBD1
J gene: TRBJ2-7
clone size: .
V gene: TRBV5-1
CDR3 DNA: TGCGCCAGCAGCGTCCGACAGGGGTCCCCCTACGAGCAGTACTTC
CDR3 protein: CASSVRQGSPYEQYF

D gene: .
J gene: TRBJ2-2
clone size: .
V gene: TRBV5-6
CDR3 DNA: TGTGCCAGCAGCTCCGGGGCCCGGGGGATGGTCGGGGAGCTGTTTTTT
CDR3 protein: CASSSGARGMVGELFF

D gene: TRBD1
J gene: TRBJ1-5
clone size: .
V gene: TRBV5-6
CDR3 DNA: TGTGCCAGCAGCCATGGACGTTCCGGGACAGGGTTCAATCAGCCCCAGCATTTT
CDR3 protein: CASSHGRSGTGFNQPQHF

D gene: .
J gene: TRBJ2-3
clone size: .
V gene: TRBV11-3
CDR3 DNA: TGTGCCAGCAGCTTAGGGCAGAAAACAAGCACAGATACGCAGTATTTT
CDR3 protein: CASSLGQKTSTDTQYF

D gene: .
J gene: TRBJ1-2
clone size: .
V gene: TRBV7-9
CDR3 DNA: TGTGCCAGCAGCCGCTATGGCTACACCTTC
CDR3 protein: CASSRYGYTF

D gene: .
J gene: TRBJ2-1
clone size: .
V gene: TRBV28
CDR3 DNA: TGTGCCAGCAGTTCGGGAACCTACAATGAGCAGTTCTTC
CDR3 protein: CASSSGTYNEQFF

D gene: .
J gene: TRBJ2-2
clone size: .
V gene: TRBV5-6
CDR3 DNA: TGTGCCAGCACCCGAGCGGCCGGGGAGCTGTTTTTT
CDR3 protein: CASTRAAGELFF

D gene: .
J gene: TRBJ1-5
clone size: .
V gene: TRBV5-1
CDR3 DNA: TGCGCCAGCAGCTTGGGTCGGGGGAATCAGCCCCAGCATTTT
CDR3 protein: CASSLGRGNQPQHF

D gene: .
J gene: TRBJ1-6
clone size: .
V gene: TRBV6-1
CDR3 DNA: TGTGCCAGCGACCAGGTAACAAATTCACCCCTCCACTTT
CDR3 protein: CASDQVTNSPLHF

D gene: .
J gene: TRBJ2-7
clone size: .
V gene: TRBV10-1
CDR3 DNA: TGCGCCAGCAGTAATACCTACGAGCAGTACTTC
CDR3 protein: CASSNTYEQYF

D gene: TRBD2
J gene: TRBJ2-2
clone size: once
V gene: TRBV11-2
CDR3 DNA: TGTGCCAGCAGCCTACGGGGGCTAGCGGGGGAGAACACCGGGGAGCTGTTTTTT
CDR3 protein: CASSLRGLAGENTGELFF

D gene: TRBD2
J gene: TRBJ2-3
clone size: many
V gene: TRBV6-5
CDR3 DNA: TGTGCCAGCAGCCCAGCGGGGTTGAGCACAGATACGCAGTATTTT
CDR3 protein: CASSPAGLSTDTQYF

D gene: .
J gene: TRBJ2-3
clone size: .
V gene: TRBV5-1
CDR3 DNA: TGCGCCAGCAGCGAAACAGGTAGCACAGATACGCAGTATTTT
CDR3 protein: CASSETGSTDTQYF

D gene: .
J gene: TRBJ2-7
clone size: .
V gene: TRBV7-9
CDR3 DNA: TGTGCCAGCAGCGTTAGTCACAGTTTCTCAATTCTTAGCTCCTACGAGCAGTACTTC
CDR3 protein: CASSVSHSFSILSSYEQYF

D gene: .
J gene: TRBJ1-3
clone size: .
V gene: TRBV28
CDR3 DNA: TGTGCCAGCAGTTCCAGGACAGCTGGAAACACCATATATTTT
CDR3 protein: CASSSRTAGNTIYF

D gene: .
J gene: TRBJ1-2
clone size: .
V gene: TRBV10-2
CDR3 DNA: TGCGCCAGCAGTGAGCAACTCAGTGGCTACACCTTC
CDR3 protein: CASSEQLSGYTF

D gene: .
J gene: TRBJ1-1
clone size: .
V gene: TRBV6-5
CDR3 DNA: TGTGCCAGCAGTCACCCAGCCGAGGGAGCTTTCTTT
CDR3 protein: CASSHPAEGAFF